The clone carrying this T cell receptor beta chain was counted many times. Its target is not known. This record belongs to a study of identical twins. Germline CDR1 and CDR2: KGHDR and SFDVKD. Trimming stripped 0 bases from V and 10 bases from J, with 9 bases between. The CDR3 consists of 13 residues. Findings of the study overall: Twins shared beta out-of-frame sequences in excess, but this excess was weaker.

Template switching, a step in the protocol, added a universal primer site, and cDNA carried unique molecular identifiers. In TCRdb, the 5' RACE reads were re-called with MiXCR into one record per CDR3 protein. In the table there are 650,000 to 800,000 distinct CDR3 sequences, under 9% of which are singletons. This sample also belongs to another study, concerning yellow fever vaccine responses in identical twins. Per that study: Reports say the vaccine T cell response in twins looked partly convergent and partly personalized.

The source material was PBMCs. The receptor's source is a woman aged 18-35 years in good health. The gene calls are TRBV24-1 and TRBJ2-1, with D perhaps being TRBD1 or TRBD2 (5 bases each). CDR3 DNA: TGTGCCACCAGTGATTTGCAGGGACGAGAGCAGTTCTTC. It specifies CATSDLQGREQFF.